These 16 T cell receptor beta chains came from one sample sequenced in a study of T cells in Graves' hyperthyroidism and ophthalmopathy. Using RNA transcripts as the source, TCR beta CDR3 regions were amplified. The HTBI primer set was used in a first-round RT-PCR of the TCR CDR3. TCRdb re-derived calls from the multiplex PCR reads in MiXCR, one entry per CDR3 protein. The data show roughly 580,000 distinct CDR3 sequences, with roughly 14% seen just once and approximately 5.7% held by the top ten. The sequenced material came from blood. The receptors derive from a woman in her twenties or thirties with Graves' hyperthyroidism that later progressed to Graves' ophthalmopathy.

This clonotype was detected ten times or more. This sequence joins TRBV6-1 and TRBJ1-1; D possibly corresponds to TRBD1 (5 bases). Germline V gene lookup returns CDR1 MNHNS and CDR2 SASEGT. The CDR3 runs 13 residues. Trimming removed 6 bases at V and 1 base at J, with 9 bases between. CDR3 loop: CASSRTQNTEAFF. CDR3 DNA sequence: TGTGCCAGCAGCAGGACACAGAACACTGAAGCTTTCTTT.

This clonotype showed up many times. The chain carries TRBV6-1 and TRBJ2-1; 10 positions agree with TRBD2. This CDR3 has 14 residues. V dropped 10 bases and J dropped 3; count of bases not matched to a gene: 6. In germline, CDR1 is MNHNS, CDR2 SASEGT. The CDR3 nucleotides read TGTGCCACAGCCGGGACTAGCGACTACAATGAGCAGTTCTTC. Encoded protein: CATAGTSDYNEQFF.

At least ten counts were recorded for this clonotype. The gene calls are TRBV7-3 and TRBJ2-5; tentatively, D is TRBD1 or TRBD2 (5 bases each). Looked up from germline, CDR1 is SGHTA and CDR2 is FQGTGA. The V end was cut by 2 bases, the J end by 4 bases, with 14 bases between. CDR3 size: 15 residues. As DNA, the CDR3 is TGTGCCAGCAGCTTATCGGTGAGGGGCGGAGAGACCCAGTACTTC. Translating gives CASSLSVRGGETQYF. Based on the CDR3 plus reference TRBV7-3 and TRBJ2-5, the full variable domain is GAGVSQTPSNKVTEKGKYVELRCDPISGHTALYWYRQSLGQGPEFLIYFQGTGAADDSGLPNDRFFAVRPEGSVSTLKIQRTERGDSAVYLCASSLSVRGGETQYFGPGTRLLVL.

Ten or more counts support this clonotype. This rearrangement joins TRBV20-1 to TRBJ1-4; no clear D. The V end was cut by 6 bases, the J end by 8 bases, with 16 bases between. CDR3 length: 13 amino acids. Germline V lookup: CDR1 DFQATT, CDR2 SNEGSKA (reference sequence). This CDR3 is CSAPTSAAEKLFF. CDR3 DNA sequence: TGCAGTGCCCCAACGAGCGCAGCAGAAAAACTGTTTTTT.

This clonotype was seen many times. This rearrangement joins TRBV6-1 to TRBJ2-5; 8 nucleotides match TRBD1. The CDR3 is 14 amino acids. Germline-derived CDR1 and CDR2 are MNHNS and SASEGT. The V and J ends lost 9 bases and 2 bases, in that order; junction bases with no gene match: 8. The CDR3 protein is CASDTGGFQETQYF. The DNA of the CDR3 is TGTGCCAGTGATACAGGGGGTTTTCAAGAGACCCAGTACTTC.

This clonotype was recorded a few times. The rearrangement uses TRBV18 and TRBJ2-1; the D gene could be TRBD1 or TRBD2 (6 bases each). Germline V lookup: CDR1 KGHSH, CDR2 LQKENI. The CDR3 is made up of 14 amino acids. V lost 5 bases, J lost 1 base, and 9 bases lay in between. The CDR3 coding sequence is TGTGCCAGCTCAGGGGGGCGATCCTACAATGAGCAGTTCTTC. The encoded protein is CASSGGRSYNEQFF.

Only a few counts were recorded for this clonotype. The rearrangement uses TRBV4-1 and TRBJ2-1, with 13 bases that match TRBD2. V trimming: 4 bases; J trimming: 6 bases; junction bases outside the gene matches: 9. The germline V gene has CDR1 MGHRA and CDR2 YSYEKL. This CDR3 spans 17 amino acids. The CDR3 protein is CASSLFGLAGALNEQFF. CDR3 nucleotide sequence: TGCGCCAGCAGCCTCTTCGGACTAGCGGGAGCACTCAATGAGCAGTTCTTC.

The V gene is TRBV3-1, the J gene TRBJ1-2, with 7 positions matching TRBD1. The V segment lost 0 bases and the J segment 5 bases; nucleotides outside the gene matches: 9. The germline V gene has CDR1 LGHDT and CDR2 YNNKEL (reference sequence). The CDR3 spans 16 residues. CDR3 nucleotides: TGTGCCAGCAGCCAAGAGGGAGACAGGGCAACTTATGGCTACACCTTC. It specifies CASSQEGDRATYGYTF.

This clonotype was seen many times. J is TRBJ2-7 and V is TRBV7-2, with 13 bases that match TRBD2. The CDR3 runs to 14 residues. CDR1 SGHTA and CDR2 FQGNSA come from the germline V gene. V was clipped by 6 bases and J by 4 bases; unmatched bases: 3. The CDR3 DNA sequence: TGTGCCAGCAGTAGACTAGCGGGGGGATACGAGCAGTACTTC. Translation gives CASSRLAGGYEQYF.

This clonotype was seen repeatedly, ten times or more. The rearrangement joins TRBV18 to TRBJ2-7; unclear D gene. CDR3 length equals 13 residues. V dropped 2 bases and J dropped 6 bases, with 11 bases sitting between them. Germline CDR1 and CDR2: KGHSH and LQKENI. The CDR3 loop is CASSPGLSAEQYF. CDR3 nucleotide sequence: TGTGCCAGCTCACCAGGTCTTAGTGCCGAGCAGTACTTC.

This clonotype was counted ten times or more. The chain couples TRBV3-1 to TRBJ2-1; 9 bases are a match to TRBD2. Germline CDR1 is LGHDT and CDR2 is YNNKEL (reference sequence). The CDR3 runs 14 residues. Trimming removed 1 base from V and 8 bases from J; junction bases left unmatched: 3. The CDR3 spells CASSQGKREDEQFF. In nucleotides, the CDR3 is TGTGCCAGCAGCCAAGGGAAGCGGGAGGATGAGCAGTTCTTC.

The table lists this clonotype with many counts. The V call is TRBV7-9, the J call TRBJ1-1; D unclear. The germline V gene has CDR1 SEHNR and CDR2 FQNEAQ (reference sequence). V lost 9 bases, J lost 3 bases, and 14 bases lay in between. This CDR3 is built from 13 residues. The CDR3 loop reads CASSVDIHTEAFF. The CDR3 nucleotides read TGTGCCAGTTCAGTCGACATCCACACTGAAGCTTTCTTT.

Points on this clonotype: This may be a read error, as it is one base from a much larger clone. The chain combines TRBV9 with TRBJ2-1; possibly TRBD1 or TRBD2 for D (5 bases each). CDR3 size: 15 residues. Germline V gene lookup returns CDR1 SGDLS and CDR2 YYNGEE. CDR3 protein: CASSVVGGTYNEQSF. Written as DNA, the CDR3 is TGTGCCAGCAGCGTAGTTGGGGGTACCTACAATGAGCAGTCCTTC.

This clonotype was detected only a few times. This chain's CDR3 is CASSSTAGQGANGYTF. In DNA, the CDR3 is TGCGCCAGCAGCTCCACCGCCGGACAGGGGGCAAATGGCTACACCTTC. The gene calls are TRBV5-1 and TRBJ1-2, with TRBD1 matching 11 bases. Losses at the gene ends were 3 bases for V and 6 bases for J; bases not matched to a gene: 10. Germline V CDR1 and CDR2: SGHRS, YFSETQ. The CDR3 length is 16 residues.

The V gene is TRBV28, the J gene TRBJ1-2; TRBD1 matches at 9 bases. V was pared by 5 bases and J by 8 bases, with 12 bases of the junction left unmatched. Germline values: CDR1 MDHEN, CDR2 SYDVKM. This CDR3 comprises 15 residues. CDR3 nucleotides: TGTGCCAGCAGTACTACAGGGGGCGCGAGTTTAGGCTACACCTTC. This translates into CASSTTGGASLGYTF.

This clonotype was recorded many times. V and J are TRBV11-2 and TRBJ2-7, with 7 bases fitting TRBD1. The CDR3 is 16 residues long. The germline V gene encodes CDR1 SGHAT and CDR2 FQNNGV. The V gene end was trimmed by 0 bases and the J gene end by 0 bases; junction bases not matched to a gene: 5. The chain's CDR3 is CASSLELQGSSYEQYF. The DNA for the CDR3 is TGTGCCAGCAGCTTAGAGTTACAGGGGTCCTCCTACGAGCAGTACTTC.